The present TCR beta chain was sequenced within a study of Ad26.COV2.S vaccination and SARS-CoV-2 variants. Treatment specified: roughly 18 received Ad26.COV2.S at low or high dose, single or two shots; 5 received placebo; per-sample allocation not given. Samples were taken on day 63 after the first vaccine or placebo injection. Only in-frame clones appear in the TCRdb table, and some are missing; sequencing was by immunoSEQ multiplex PCR. The profile shows about 370,000 clones, approximately 91% of them singletons. Germline CDR1 SGHNT, CDR2 YENEEA. The CDR3 runs 13 residues. Trimming cost V 11 bases and J 0 bases, with 14 bases left between them.

The specimen comprised peripheral blood, sampled in a trial of Ad26.COV2.S vaccine versus placebo. The chain has TRBV11-3 and TRBJ2-7; D may be TRBD2 (6 bases). The origin of this receptor is a person aged 18-65 years who received the Ad26.COV2.S COVID-19 vaccine or a placebo. CDR3 nucleotide sequence: TGTGCCTTACGGGAGAAAGGCTCCTACGAGCAGTACTTC. As protein: CALREKGSYEQYF.